This entry features one TCR beta chain sequence. The primer mix had 60 Vbeta and 13 Jbeta primers. Assay: immunoSEQ multiplex PCR; the TCRdb copy retains only in-frame clones and omits some. Altogether roughly 100,000 clones are present, 65% to 90% being singletons, with the ten largest covering less than 4%. The CDR3 extends over 19 amino acids. CDR1 LNHNV and CDR2 YYDKDF come from the germline V gene (reference sequence). V trimming: 4 bases; J trimming: 3 bases; junction bases outside the gene matches: 18. The data are from a study of cytomegalovirus exposure and HLA in healthy donors. The chain employs TRBV15 and TRBJ1-1; TRBD1 agrees at 9 bases. The origin of this receptor is a man under 40 in good health and CMV-seropositive. Specimen: PBMCs. The CDR3 reads CATSTAKGQGLGYDTEAFF. The CDR3 DNA reads TGTGCCACCAGCACTGCTAAAGGACAGGGGCTTGGGTATGACACTGAAGCTTTCTTT.